This TCR beta chain was captured in a study of blood T cells in healthy people across ages. Study results and caveats: It was the long-lived donors that had more naive CD4+ cells and higher diversity than aged donors. With donor CMV status unknown, expanded clonotype changes were possibly confounded. The study could not conclusively compare naive and antigen-experienced cells, given its unsorted PBMCs.

For the second PCR, which ran for about 7 to 11 cycles, a sample-barcoded 5' primer and a J-beta primer mix were used. Every cDNA molecule bore a tag from a template-switch adaptor containing 12 random nucleotides. TCRdb fed the 5' RACE reads into MiXCR, producing one record per CDR3 protein. The sample includes some 1.6 million distinct CDR3 sequences, around 35% seen only once; the top ten take roughly 10%. This clonotype was picked up a small number of times. Its antigen is not identified. The CDR3 extends over 15 amino acids. Trimming removed 4 bases at V and 0 bases at J, with 10 bases between. Per the germline V gene, CDR1 is MNHNS and CDR2 is SASEGT.

This receptor was obtained from a woman aged 25 to 39 in good health. Input material: blood. V gene TRBV6-1 combines with J gene TRBJ2-1, with D possibly TRBD2 on 6 matching bases. This CDR3 reads CASSAGGRSYNEQFF. For the CDR3, the DNA is TGTGCCAGCAGTGCCGGGGGTCGCTCCTACAATGAGCAGTTCTTC.